This T cell receptor (beta chain) was identified during a study of cytomegalovirus exposure and HLA in healthy donors. Study results and limitations: TCR beta chain V- and J-gene trimming was linked, in a later analysis, to a missense variant in DCLRE1C.

On this clone itself: The antigen remains unidentified.

60 Vbeta and 13 Jbeta primers were used in PCR. The assay was immunoSEQ multiplex PCR, and TCRdb's table has in-frame clones only and misses some. Altogether about 190,000 clones are present, almost 85% being singletons, with the ten largest covering about 0.24%. The germline V gene encodes CDR1 LNHDA and CDR2 SQIVND (reference sequence). The CDR3 loop spans 14 amino acids. After removal of 7 bases from V and 4 bases from J, the junction contained 8 bases not matched to a gene. This receptor was obtained from a boy younger than 18 in good health and CMV-seronegative. V usage is TRBV19 and J usage is TRBJ2-5, with 8 bases lining up with TRBD2. Sequenced material: PBMCs. CDR3 DNA sequence: TGTGCCAGTACCCCGGGGGGGGCGCGAGAGACCCAGTACTTC. This sequence encodes CASTPGGARETQYF. The complete variable domain, with remaining parts taken from reference TRBV19 and TRBJ2-5, reads DGGITQSPKYLFRKEGQNVTLSCEQNLNHDAMYWYRQDPGQGLRLIYYSQIVNDFQKGDIAEGYSVSREKKESFPLTVTSAQKNPTAFYLCASTPGGARETQYFGPGTRLLVL.